A single sample gave rise to the 26 T cell receptor beta chains below, sequenced in a study of T cells in Graves' hyperthyroidism and ophthalmopathy. Amplification yielded TCR beta CDR3 regions, with RNA transcripts as the source. HTBI primers were the set used in a first-round RT-PCR of the TCR CDR3. MiXCR, applied by TCRdb to the multiplex PCR reads, yields one record per CDR3 protein. The profile shows over 700,000 distinct CDR3 sequences, around 20% of them singletons. Sequencing was done on a sample of blood. The source is a woman between 50 and 59 years old with Graves' hyperthyroidism that later progressed to Graves' ophthalmopathy.

The table lists this clonotype with a few counts. This rearrangement joins TRBV5-1 to TRBJ1-2; 9 nucleotides match TRBD1. Per germline, CDR1 SGHRS and CDR2 YFSETQ. The CDR3 has 15 residues. The trim removed 1 base at V and 4 bases at J, leaving 5 bases unmatched. The CDR3 loop is CASSLQQGAAYGYTF. CDR3 bases: TGCGCCAGCAGCTTGCAACAGGGGGCTGCCTATGGCTACACCTTC.

The chain links TRBV20-1 to TRBJ1-1; D is perhaps TRBD1 (5 bases). Trimming removed 6 bases at V and 0 bases at J, with 20 bases between. The CDR3 is 16 amino acids. Germline V gene sequence: CDR1 DFQATT, CDR2 SNEGSKA (reference sequence). This chain's CDR3 is CSAPPATGRMNTEAFF. Here the CDR3 DNA reads TGCAGTGCCCCTCCCGCCACAGGCCGAATGAACACTGAAGCTTTCTTT.

This clonotype was picked up a small number of times. The gene calls are TRBV12-3 or TRBV12-4 and TRBJ2-1, with D perhaps matching TRBD1 or TRBD2 (5 bases each). The CDR3 has 15 amino acids. V was shortened by 2 bases and J by 9 bases, with 17 bases between the two germline ends. The CDR3 here is CASSLPGTLSSEQFF. DNA of the CDR3: TGTGCCAGCAGTTTACCTGGGACGCTTAGCAGTGAGCAGTTCTTC.

This clonotype was detected many times. CDR3 region: CSARPGGGPYNEQFF. DNA of the CDR3: TGCAGTGCGCGCCCCGGGGGGGGCCCCTACAATGAGCAGTTCTTC. The rearrangement links TRBV20-1 to TRBJ2-1; 8 bases map to TRBD2. The germline CDR1 and CDR2 sequences are DFQATT and SNEGSKA (reference sequence). The CDR3 has 15 amino acids. V was clipped by 6 bases and J by 2 bases; unmatched bases: 9.

With regard to this clonotype: A much larger clonotype is one base distant, so this may be a read error. Written as DNA, the CDR3 is TGCGCCAGCGGCGTCGGGAGGACAGATACGCAGTATTTT. As protein: CASGVGRTDTQYF. This chain joins TRBV4-1 and TRBJ2-3; the match to TRBD2 covers 7 bases. With V trimmed by 8 bases and J by 3 bases, 5 bases remained unmatched. The CDR3 sequence is 13 residues long. CDR1 is MGHRA and CDR2 is YSYEKL in the germline V gene.

This clonotype came up a few times. The chain combines TRBV5-1 with TRBJ1-2; D is uncertain. The CDR3 sequence is 12 residues long. Trimming took off 5 bases at V and 4 bases at J, with 9 bases between the two ends. CDR1 is SGHRS and CDR2 is YFSETQ in the germline V gene. The DNA of the CDR3 is TGCGCCAGCAGTGACGCGGGCTATGGCTACACCTTC. Translation: CASSDAGYGYTF.

V usage is TRBV5-1 and J usage is TRBJ2-3; D not certain. The J call may be mistaken, given a closer DNA end match to TRBJ1-5. Germline CDR1 reads SGHRS; CDR2 reads YFSETQ. The CDR3 runs to 16 residues. The CDR3 bases are TGCGCCAGCAGCGAGCCGTTAGTGGGGTACACAGATACGCAGCATTTT. Its protein product is CASSEPLVGYTDTQHF.

With respect to this clonotype: Being one base from a much bigger clone, this may be a read error. The chain recombines TRBV3-1 with TRBJ1-5; D uncertain. The germline V gene encodes CDR1 LGHDT and CDR2 YNNKEL (reference sequence). With 8 bases removed from V and 7 bases from J, the gap between germline ends came to 18 bases. This CDR3 comprises 14 residues. CDR3: CASGPSAGGQPQHF. As DNA, the CDR3 is TGTGCCAGCGGCCCGAGTGCAGGCGGGCAGCCCCAGCATTTT.

The chain couples TRBV12-3 or TRBV12-4 to TRBJ1-6; D is perhaps TRBD1 (5 bases). The CDR3 length is 18 residues. V was cut by 1 base and J by 8 bases, with 21 bases left in between. This CDR3 reads CASSLVLRGRAGDSPLHF. The CDR3 DNA follows: TGTGCCAGCAGTTTAGTTCTCCGTGGCAGGGCGGGAGATTCACCCCTCCACTTT.

The sample holds many counts of this clonotype. The V and J genes are TRBV10-3 and TRBJ1-2, with no clear D. There are 12 residues in the CDR3. Germline V gene data show CDR1 as ENHRY and CDR2 as SYGVKD. The V gene lost 2 bases and the J gene lost 7 bases, with 8 bases spanning the gap. This CDR3 is CAISEARVGYTF. CDR3 bases: TGTGCCATCAGTGAGGCAAGGGTTGGCTACACCTTC.

The chain couples TRBV19 to TRBJ1-1, with a weak D call TRBD1 (5 bases). The V gene lost 3 bases and the J gene lost 4 bases, with 12 bases spanning the gap. CDR3 size: 14 residues. From germline, CDR1 is LNHDA and CDR2 SQIVND (reference sequence). The CDR3 is CASSIGGTITEAFF. CDR3 bases: TGTGCCAGTAGTATTGGGGGAACAATCACTGAAGCTTTCTTT.

This chain connects TRBV7-9 to TRBJ1-4; the D gene is possibly TRBD1 (6 bases). The V gene's germline CDR1 is SEHNR and CDR2 FQNEAQ (reference sequence). The V gene lost 3 bases and the J gene lost 11 bases, with 22 bases spanning the gap. The CDR3 extends over 16 amino acids. This CDR3 is CASSLTTGKERQKLFF. CDR3 nucleotides: TGTGCCAGCAGCTTGACCACAGGGAAGGAGAGGCAGAAACTGTTTTTT.

This clonotype was recorded at least ten times. This chain joins TRBV5-1 and TRBJ2-5; 7 bases are shared with TRBD1. Germline-derived CDR1 and CDR2 are SGHRS and YFSETQ. This CDR3 comprises 15 residues. V shed 6 bases and J 2 bases; nucleotides not matched to a gene: 10. In DNA, the CDR3 is TGCGCCAGCACGTTCGGACAGGTGATACAAGAGACCCAGTACTTC. Its protein product is CASTFGQVIQETQYF.

This clonotype turned up a few times. The chain is built from TRBV19 and TRBJ1-2; TRBD1 agrees at 7 bases. Germline V gives CDR1 LNHDA, CDR2 SQIVND (reference sequence). The CDR3 sequence is 15 residues long. J was trimmed by 6 bases and V by 5 bases; bases with no gene match: 12. The CDR3 region has the DNA TGTGCCAGTAGTGCAAACGACAGGGTCGGGGATGGCTACACCTTC. Translating gives CASSANDRVGDGYTF.

On this clonotype: A junction boundary mismatches the germline segment, possibly from a read error. In DNA, the CDR3 is TGTGTCAGCGCGTTTGCGGGATCTAATGAAAAACTGTTTTTT. Protein product: CVSAFAGSNEKLFF. The chain joins TRBV27 to TRBJ1-4; D unclear. The CDR3 covers 14 residues. The germline V gene has CDR1 MNHEY and CDR2 SMNVEV (reference sequence). Full variable domain (missing parts from reference TRBV27 and TRBJ1-4): EAQVTQNPRYLITVTGKKLTVTCSQNMNHEYMSWYRQDPGLGLRQIYYSMNVEVTDKGDVPEGYKVSRKEKRNFPLILESPSPNQTSLYFCVSAFAGSNEKLFFGSGTQLSVL.

This clonotype was counted between two and nine times. The chain couples TRBV5-1 to TRBJ2-5, with 7 bases fitting TRBD1. The junction had 2 bases not matched to a gene; V was cut back by 0 bases and J by 3 bases. The germline V gene encodes CDR1 SGHRS and CDR2 YFSETQ. This CDR3 has 14 residues. The DNA of the CDR3 is TGCGCCAGCAGCTTGGAACAGGGGAAAGAGACCCAGTACTTC. Protein product: CASSLEQGKETQYF.

The table lists this clonotype with many counts. This chain joins TRBV5-5 and TRBJ1-2; D uncertain. Germline values: CDR1 SGHKS, CDR2 YYEKEE (reference sequence). The CDR3 spans 13 residues. Trimming took off 3 bases at V and 0 bases at J, with 6 bases between the two ends. CDR3 loop: CASSSLTNYGYTF. The CDR3 nucleotides read TGTGCCAGCAGCTCCTTGACTAACTATGGCTACACCTTC.

The chain couples TRBV10-3 to TRBJ2-5, with D possibly being TRBD1 (5 bases). V gave up 5 bases and J gave up 6 bases, with 16 bases separating them. The CDR3 loop spans 14 amino acids. Germline lookup yields CDR1 ENHRY and CDR2 SYGVKD. CDR3 bases: TGTGCCATCAGTCCGACAGAATTGGAGCAGACCCAGTACTTC. Encoded protein: CAISPTELEQTQYF.

This clonotype was seen a single time. The chain carries TRBV6-6 and TRBJ2-7; 8 nucleotides align to TRBD1. CDR1 and CDR2 (germline): MNHNY, SVGAGI (reference sequence). Trimming cost V 0 bases and J 0 bases; bases outside gene matches: 4. This CDR3 contains 16 residues. Here the CDR3 DNA reads TGTGCCAGCAGTTACTCGACAGGGGAGAGCTCCTACGAGCAGTACTTC. Protein product: CASSYSTGESSYEQYF.

This clonotype was counted between two and nine times. The rearrangement links TRBV20-1 to TRBJ2-7, with 8 bases identical to TRBD1. Germline CDR1 and CDR2: DFQATT and SNEGSKA (reference sequence). The length of the CDR3 is 16 residues. V shed 0 bases and J 6 bases; nucleotides not matched to a gene: 13. The CDR3 sequence is CSARDWGDRGVIEQYF. CDR3 nucleotides: TGCAGTGCTAGAGATTGGGGAGACAGGGGCGTGATCGAGCAGTACTTC.

This clonotype was detected many times. This chain joins TRBV11-2 and TRBJ2-2, with 8 bases fitting TRBD1. From germline, CDR1 is SGHAT and CDR2 FQNNGV. The CDR3 length is 16 residues. Trimming took 5 bases from V and 0 from J; bases not matched to a gene: 5. In nucleotides, the CDR3 is TGTGCCAGCAGCCGGGACAGGCCTTCGAACACCGGGGAGCTGTTTTTT. Translated: CASSRDRPSNTGELFF.

The rearrangement joins TRBV20-1 to TRBJ1-4; D is undetermined. The CDR3 length is 16 residues. V lost 5 bases and J 0 bases, leaving 16 bases between the germline ends. CDR1 and CDR2 from the germline V gene are DFQATT and SNEGSKA (reference sequence). CDR3 bases: TGCAGTGCTTCCAGCCCGGGTACACCAACTAATGAAAAACTGTTTTTT. Residues: CSASSPGTPTNEKLFF.

This clonotype appeared once. The chain recombines TRBV29-1 with TRBJ2-7; no definite D call. Trimming stripped 4 bases from V and 0 bases from J, with 16 bases between. Germline V gene lookup returns CDR1 SQVTM and CDR2 ANQGSEA. The CDR3 loop spans 15 amino acids. The CDR3 DNA reads TGCAGCGTTGGGGAACACCTGGCGCCCTCCTACGAGCAGTACTTC. It is translated as CSVGEHLAPSYEQYF.

In this sample, this clonotype turned up many times. The V call is TRBV7-8, the J call TRBJ2-7; tentatively, D is TRBD2 (5 bases). Per germline, CDR1 SGHVS and CDR2 FQNEAQ. Trimming took off 4 bases at V and 6 bases at J, with 16 bases between the two ends. This CDR3 is 14 amino acids long. The CDR3 nucleotides are TGTGCCAGCAGCTCAGACTCGGCTAGCTCCGAGCAGTACTTC. Residues: CASSSDSASSEQYF.

The chain has TRBV12-3 or TRBV12-4 and TRBJ2-2, with 7 bases matching TRBD1. The CDR3 is 15 amino acids. V dropped 5 bases and J dropped 11; count of bases not matched to a gene: 14. CDR3: CASSTQWGDREELFF. CDR3 nucleotides: TGTGCCAGCAGTACACAGTGGGGCGACAGGGAAGAGCTGTTTTTT.

V and J are TRBV29-1 and TRBJ1-2; TRBD1 agrees at 9 bases. The CDR3 sequence is 15 residues long. Germline CDR1 and CDR2: SQVTM and ANQGSEA. V lost 1 base and J lost 5; bases outside the gene matches: 8. CDR3 sequence reads: CSVEADRGQVYGYTF. The CDR3 nucleotides are TGCAGCGTTGAAGCGGACAGGGGACAAGTTTATGGCTACACCTTC.